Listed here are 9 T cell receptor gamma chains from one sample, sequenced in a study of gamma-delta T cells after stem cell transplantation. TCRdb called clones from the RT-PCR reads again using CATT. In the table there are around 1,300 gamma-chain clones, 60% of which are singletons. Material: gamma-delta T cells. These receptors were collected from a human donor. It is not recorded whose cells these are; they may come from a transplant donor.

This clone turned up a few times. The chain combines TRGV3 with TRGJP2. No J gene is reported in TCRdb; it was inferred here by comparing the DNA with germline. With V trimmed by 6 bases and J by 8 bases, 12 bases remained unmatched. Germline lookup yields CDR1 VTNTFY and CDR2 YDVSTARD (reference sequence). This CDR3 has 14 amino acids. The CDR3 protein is CATWPTRGDWIKTF. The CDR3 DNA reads TGTGCCACCTGGCCAACCCGGGGGGATTGGATCAAGACGTTT.

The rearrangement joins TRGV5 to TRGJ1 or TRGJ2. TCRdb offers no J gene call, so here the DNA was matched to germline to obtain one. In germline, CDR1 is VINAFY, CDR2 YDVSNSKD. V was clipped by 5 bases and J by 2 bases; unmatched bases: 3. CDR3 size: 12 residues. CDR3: CATWGDYYKKLF. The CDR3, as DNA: TGTGCCACCTGGGGGGATTATTATAAGAAACTCTTT.

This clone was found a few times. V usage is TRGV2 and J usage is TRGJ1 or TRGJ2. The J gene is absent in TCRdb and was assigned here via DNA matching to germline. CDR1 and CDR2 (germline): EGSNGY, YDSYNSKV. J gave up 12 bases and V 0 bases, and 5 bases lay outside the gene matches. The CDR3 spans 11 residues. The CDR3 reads CATWDGQRKLF. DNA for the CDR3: TGTGCCACCTGGGACGGGCAGCGGAAACTCTTT.

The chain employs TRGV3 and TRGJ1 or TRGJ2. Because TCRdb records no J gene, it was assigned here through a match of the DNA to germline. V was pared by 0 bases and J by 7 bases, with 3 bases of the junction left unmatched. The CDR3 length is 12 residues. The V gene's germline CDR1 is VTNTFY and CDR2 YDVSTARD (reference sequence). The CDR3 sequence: CATWDRPYKKLF. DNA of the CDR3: TGTGCCACCTGGGACAGGCCGTATAAGAAACTCTTT.

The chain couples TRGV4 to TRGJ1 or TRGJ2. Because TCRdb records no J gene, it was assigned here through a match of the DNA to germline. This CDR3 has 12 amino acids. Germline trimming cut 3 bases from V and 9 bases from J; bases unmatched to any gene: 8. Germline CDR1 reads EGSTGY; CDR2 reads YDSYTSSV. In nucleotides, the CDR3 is TGTGCCACCTGGGATAGAATTGGTAAGAAACTCTTT. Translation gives CATWDRIGKKLF.

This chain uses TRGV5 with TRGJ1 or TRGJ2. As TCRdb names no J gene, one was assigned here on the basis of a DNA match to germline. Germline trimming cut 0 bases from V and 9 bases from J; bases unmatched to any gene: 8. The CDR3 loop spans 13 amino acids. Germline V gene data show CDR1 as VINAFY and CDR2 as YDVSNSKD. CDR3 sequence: CATWDRYNLKKLF. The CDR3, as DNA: TGTGCCACCTGGGACAGGTATAACCTTAAGAAACTCTTT.

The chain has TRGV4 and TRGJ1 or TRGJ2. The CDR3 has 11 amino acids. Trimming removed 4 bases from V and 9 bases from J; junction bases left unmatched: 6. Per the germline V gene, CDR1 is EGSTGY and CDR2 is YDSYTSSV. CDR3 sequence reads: CATWDKRKKLF. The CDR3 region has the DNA TGTGCCACCTGGGACAAGCGTAAGAAACTCTTT.

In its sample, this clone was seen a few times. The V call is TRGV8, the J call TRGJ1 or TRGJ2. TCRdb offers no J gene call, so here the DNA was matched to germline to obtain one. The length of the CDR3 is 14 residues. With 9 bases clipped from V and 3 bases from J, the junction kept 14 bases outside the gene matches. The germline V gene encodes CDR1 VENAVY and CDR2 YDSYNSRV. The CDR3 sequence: CATPPAPLYYKKLF. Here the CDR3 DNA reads TGTGCCACCCCCCCCGCCCCGCTTTATTATAAGAAACTCTTT.

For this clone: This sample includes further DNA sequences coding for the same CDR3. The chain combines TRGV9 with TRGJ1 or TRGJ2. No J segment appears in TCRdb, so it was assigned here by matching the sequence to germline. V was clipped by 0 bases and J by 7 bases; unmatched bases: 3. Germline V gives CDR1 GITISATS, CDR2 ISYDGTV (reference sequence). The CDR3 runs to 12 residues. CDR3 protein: CALWEVEYKKLF. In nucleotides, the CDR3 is TGTGCCTTGTGGGAGGTGGAGTATAAGAAACTCTTT.